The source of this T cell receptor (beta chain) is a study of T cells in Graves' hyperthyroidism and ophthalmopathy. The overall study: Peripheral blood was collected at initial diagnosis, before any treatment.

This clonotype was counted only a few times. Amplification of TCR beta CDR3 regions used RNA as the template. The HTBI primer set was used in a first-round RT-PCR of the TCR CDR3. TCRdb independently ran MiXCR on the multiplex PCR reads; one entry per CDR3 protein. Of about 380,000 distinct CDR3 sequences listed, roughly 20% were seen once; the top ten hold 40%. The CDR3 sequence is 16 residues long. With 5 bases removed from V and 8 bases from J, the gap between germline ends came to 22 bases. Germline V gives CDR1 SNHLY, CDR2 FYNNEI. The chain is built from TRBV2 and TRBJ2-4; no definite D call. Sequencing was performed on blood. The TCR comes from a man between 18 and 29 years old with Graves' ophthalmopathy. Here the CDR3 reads CASSPSLRSPLDIQYF. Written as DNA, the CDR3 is TGTGCCAGCAGTCCGAGCCTTCGATCCCCCCTCGACATTCAGTACTTC.